The T cell receptor (beta chain) under discussion was sequenced for a study of response to subunit inactivated influenza vaccine. CDR3 length: 16 residues. The germline CDR1 and CDR2 sequences are SGHTA and FQGNSA. With 3 bases clipped from V and 5 bases from J, the junction kept 10 bases outside the gene matches. TCRdb re-analysed the RT-PCR reads in MiXCR, keeping a single row per CDR3 protein. The sample lists some 850,000 distinct CDR3 sequences, under 20% occurring once. The chain combines TRBV7-2 with TRBJ2-1; 7 bases line up with TRBD1. The source of this sequence is a man between 50 and 59 years old who received an inactivated influenza vaccine. Material: PBMCs from blood, obtained roughly 5 days after vaccination. CDR3 sequence (DNA): TGTGCCAGCAGCTTTAGACAGGGCATTAGGAACAATGAGCAGTTCTTC. As protein: CASSFRQGIRNNEQFF.